The next 18 T cell receptor beta chains were all read from a single sample in a study of human T cells and chemical hapten exposure. TCRdb ran MiXCR on the RACE reads and lists one entry per CDR3 protein. The sample lists over 100,000 distinct CDR3 sequences; approximately 10% were seen once. Indicated time point: patch test 3, about 24 weeks after DPC sensitization. Treatment of the sample: therapeutic diphenylcyclopropenone sensitization with weekly scalp DPC. The sequenced sample was whole blood, obtained in connection with sensitization to the hapten diphenylcyclopropenone (DPC). The origin of the receptors is a woman aged 45-65 years with alopecia areata. Some clones in this sample may be carry-over from other donors' samples.

This clonotype was counted a few times. The genes are TRBV5-6 and TRBJ1-2, with D maybe TRBD1 (5 bases). The V end was cut by 0 bases, the J end by 4 bases, with 10 bases between. Germline V gene data show CDR1 as SGHDT and CDR2 as YYEEEE. The CDR3 is 14 amino acids. The CDR3 DNA sequence: TGTGCCAGCAGCTTGGGACAGACCAGCTATGGCTACACCTTC. Translation gives CASSLGQTSYGYTF.

This clonotype has just a few counts. The chain has TRBV28 and TRBJ2-3; D is unclear. Germline CDR1 and CDR2: MDHEN and SYDVKM. Trimming took 6 bases from V and 0 from J, leaving 13 bases between them. The CDR3 is 15 amino acids. DNA for the CDR3: TGTGCCAGCAGCCTACGGGCCCAGAGCACAGATACGCAGTATTTT. Translation: CASSLRAQSTDTQYF.

The table lists this clonotype with many counts. The rearrangement joins TRBV20-1 to TRBJ1-2, with 10 bases aligning to TRBD1. The CDR3 contains 14 residues. The germline CDR1 and CDR2 sequences are DFQATT and SNEGSKA (reference sequence). Trimming cost V 1 base and J 3 bases; bases outside gene matches: 2. CDR3 nucleotide sequence: TGCAGTGCTAGAGTTGGACAGGGGGACTATGGCTACACCTTC. Translated, it gives CSARVGQGDYGYTF.

The gene calls are TRBV29-1 and TRBJ1-5, with unresolved D. Germline-derived CDR1 and CDR2 are SQVTM and ANQGSEA. The CDR3 spans 12 residues. Trimming took 6 bases from V and 6 from J, leaving 12 bases between them. The CDR3 DNA is TGCAGCGTCGGGGATTCCAGTCAGCCCCAGCATTTT. This translates into CSVGDSSQPQHF.

This clonotype came up a few times. The chain couples TRBV29-1 to TRBJ2-5; no clear D gene. The germline gives CDR1 SQVTM, CDR2 ANQGSEA. The V end was cut by 1 base, the J end by 1 base, with 16 bases between. This CDR3 is 16 amino acids long. The CDR3 region has the DNA TGCAGCGTTGAAGGGAGTGCTCGTCAGAGCCAAGAGACCCAGTACTTC. Its translation is CSVEGSARQSQETQYF.

This clonotype was found a few times. The rearrangement joins TRBV18 to TRBJ1-5; D gene uncertain. The germline V gene encodes CDR1 KGHSH and CDR2 LQKENI. Trimming removed 3 bases at V and 0 bases at J, with 15 bases between. The CDR3 is 17 amino acids. The CDR3 DNA reads as TGTGCCAGCTCACCCGGCCAATATGGGAATAGCAATCAGCCCCAGCATTTT. Its protein is CASSPGQYGNSNQPQHF.

This chain links TRBV7-9 with TRBJ1-1; D call uncertain. CDR1 is SEHNR, CDR2 FQNEAQ, per germline (reference sequence). CDR3 length: 12 amino acids. V lost 8 bases to trimming and J lost 4 bases, with 11 bases between them. The CDR3 DNA reads as TGTGCCAGCGCGCAGGCGGGCACTGAAGCTTTCTTT. Protein sequence: CASAQAGTEAFF.

This clonotype was detected ten times or more. The chain uses TRBV28 and TRBJ2-7, with 8 positions matching TRBD2. Trimming cost V 4 bases and J 5 bases; bases outside gene matches: 10. Germline V gene data show CDR1 as MDHEN and CDR2 as SYDVKM. The CDR3 is 15 amino acids. In nucleotides, the CDR3 is TGTGCCAGCAGTTCGCCGGGACTAGTCAGGAACGAGCAGTACTTC. It is translated as CASSSPGLVRNEQYF.

In this sample, this clonotype turned up many times. The rearrangement uses TRBV4-3 and TRBJ2-1, with D possibly being TRBD2 (7 bases). Germline V gene data show CDR1 as LGHNA and CDR2 as YSLEER. V was cut by 0 bases and J by 4 bases, with 13 bases left in between. The CDR3 spans 16 residues. As DNA, the CDR3 is TGCGCCAGCAGCCAAGATGGGGCGGGGGCATACAATGAGCAGTTCTTC. Amino acids: CASSQDGAGAYNEQFF.

This chain uses TRBV5-1 with TRBJ2-7, with 11 bases lining up with TRBD2. Germline trimming cut 5 bases from V and 3 bases from J; bases unmatched to any gene: 7. Germline values: CDR1 SGHRS, CDR2 YFSETQ. This CDR3 spans 15 amino acids. The CDR3: CASSLYGTSGYEQYF. The CDR3 DNA follows: TGCGCCAGCAGTCTGTACGGGACTAGCGGCTACGAGCAGTACTTC.

The V gene is TRBV6-2 or TRBV6-3, the J gene TRBJ1-1; perhaps TRBD1 as D (6 bases). This CDR3 is built from 15 residues. V was shortened by 8 bases and J by 6 bases, with 22 bases between the two germline ends. CDR1 is MNHEY, CDR2 SVGEGT, per germline. The CDR3 coding sequence is TGTGCCAGCTGCCGGGACACCAAAGTCCCCCCTGAAGCTTTCTTT. Amino acid sequence: CASCRDTKVPPEAFF.

This clonotype occurred once. The CDR3 does not end in the conserved phenylalanine or tryptophan, so this is likely a read error. V usage is TRBV20-1 and J usage is TRBJ2-3; D remains ambiguous. This CDR3 comprises 11 residues. V was pared by 5 bases and J by 4 bases, with 7 bases between. Per germline, CDR1 DFQATT and CDR2 SNEGSKA (reference sequence). The DNA for the CDR3 is TGCAGTGCTCCGGGCCCAGATACGCAGTATTTA. Translating it yields CSAPGPDTQYL.

This clonotype was detected only a few times. This sequence joins TRBV20-1 and TRBJ2-7; 7 bases match TRBD1. The CDR3 consists of 14 residues. The germline gives CDR1 DFQATT, CDR2 SNEGSKA (reference sequence). V gave up 5 bases and J gave up 7 bases; unmatched junction bases: 14. The CDR3 here is CSAPGTAPSWEQYF. The CDR3 coding sequence is TGCAGTGCTCCCGGGACAGCCCCGTCTTGGGAGCAGTACTTC.

J is TRBJ1-5 and V is TRBV4-1; a weak D match, TRBD1 (6 bases). This CDR3 is built from 15 residues. V lost 4 bases to trimming and J lost 7 bases, with 17 bases between them. The germline V gene encodes CDR1 MGHRA and CDR2 YSYEKL. CDR3 coding DNA: TGCGCCAGCAGCCTCATGACAGGCCGGGGGCAGCCCCAGCATTTT. Amino acid sequence: CASSLMTGRGQPQHF.

This clonotype was seen a few times. The chain employs TRBV4-1 and TRBJ1-2; 8 bases line up with TRBD1. J was trimmed by 2 bases and V by 0 bases; bases with no gene match: 5. Per germline, CDR1 MGHRA and CDR2 YSYEKL. The CDR3 has 16 residues. In nucleotides, the CDR3 is TGCGCCAGCAGCCAAGAAAGGACAGGGCTAAACTATGGCTACACCTTC. It translates to CASSQERTGLNYGYTF.

The V call is TRBV7-9, the J call TRBJ2-5; D gene ambiguous. The germline V gene has CDR1 SEHNR and CDR2 FQNEAQ (reference sequence). The CDR3 sequence is 13 residues long. Trimming removed 4 bases at V and 1 base at J, with 7 bases between. In nucleotides, the CDR3 is TGTGCCAGCAGCTCACAGATCCAAGAGACCCAGTACTTC. Its translation is CASSSQIQETQYF.

The chain is built from TRBV4-2 and TRBJ2-1, with D possibly being TRBD2 (5 bases). V lost 4 bases, J lost 8 bases, and 12 bases lay in between. The CDR3 runs 13 residues. CDR1 is LGHNA, CDR2 YNFKEQ, per germline. The CDR3 DNA follows: TGTGCCAGCAGCCTTTCTGGGAGTGATGAGCAGTTCTTC. This gives the protein CASSLSGSDEQFF.

This sequence joins TRBV3-1 and TRBJ1-1; TRBD1 aligns across 10 bases. The CDR3 covers 15 residues. CDR1 is LGHDT, CDR2 YNNKEL, per germline (reference sequence). Trimming removed 4 bases from V and 7 bases from J; junction bases left unmatched: 9. Here the CDR3 DNA reads TGTGCCAGCAGCCGATCCGGGACAGGGGCGGATGAAGCTTTCTTT. Translated, it gives CASSRSGTGADEAFF.